This T cell receptor (beta chain) was obtained from a study of T cells in Graves' hyperthyroidism and ophthalmopathy. CDR1 is SGHAT and CDR2 is FQNNGV in the germline V gene. Trimming removed 5 bases from V and 3 bases from J, with 13 bases in between. This CDR3 spans 14 amino acids. RNA transcripts were the template for amplifying TCR beta CDR3 regions. The HTBI primer set served for first-round RT-PCR of the TCR CDR3. TCRdb processed the multiplex PCR reads anew with MiXCR; each CDR3 protein has one entry. The table lists 650,000 to 850,000 distinct CDR3 sequences, around a sixth of them singletons. This clonotype came up many times.

The chain recombines TRBV11-2 with TRBJ1-2; D ambiguous. Sequencing input: blood. This TCR was recovered from a woman aged 50 to 60 with Graves' hyperthyroidism that later progressed to Graves' ophthalmopathy. Here the CDR3 DNA reads TGTGCCAGCAGCCCCCGTGTAGGAGACTATGGCTACACCTTC. This translates into CASSPRVGDYGYTF.